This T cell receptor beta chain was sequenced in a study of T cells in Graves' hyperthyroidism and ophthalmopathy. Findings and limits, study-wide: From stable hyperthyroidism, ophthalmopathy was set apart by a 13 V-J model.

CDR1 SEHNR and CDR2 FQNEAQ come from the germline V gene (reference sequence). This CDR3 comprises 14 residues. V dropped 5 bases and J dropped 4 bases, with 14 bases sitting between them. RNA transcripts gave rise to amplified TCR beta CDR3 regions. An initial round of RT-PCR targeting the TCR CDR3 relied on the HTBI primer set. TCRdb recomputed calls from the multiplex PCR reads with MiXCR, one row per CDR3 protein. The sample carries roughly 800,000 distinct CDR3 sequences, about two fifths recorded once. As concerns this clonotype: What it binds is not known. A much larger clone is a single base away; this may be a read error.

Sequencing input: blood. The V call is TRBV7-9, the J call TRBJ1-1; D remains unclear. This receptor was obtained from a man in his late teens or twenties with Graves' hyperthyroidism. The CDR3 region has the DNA TGTGCCAGCAGCGAACACCATGGGAGCACTGAAGCTTTCTTT. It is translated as CASSEHHGSTEAFF. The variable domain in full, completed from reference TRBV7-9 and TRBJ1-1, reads DTGVSQNPRHKITKRGQNVTFRCDPISEHNRLYWYRQTLGQGPEFLTYFQNEAQLEKSRLLSDRFSAERPKGSFSTLEIQRTEQGDSAMYLCASSEHHGSTEAFFGQGTRLTVV.